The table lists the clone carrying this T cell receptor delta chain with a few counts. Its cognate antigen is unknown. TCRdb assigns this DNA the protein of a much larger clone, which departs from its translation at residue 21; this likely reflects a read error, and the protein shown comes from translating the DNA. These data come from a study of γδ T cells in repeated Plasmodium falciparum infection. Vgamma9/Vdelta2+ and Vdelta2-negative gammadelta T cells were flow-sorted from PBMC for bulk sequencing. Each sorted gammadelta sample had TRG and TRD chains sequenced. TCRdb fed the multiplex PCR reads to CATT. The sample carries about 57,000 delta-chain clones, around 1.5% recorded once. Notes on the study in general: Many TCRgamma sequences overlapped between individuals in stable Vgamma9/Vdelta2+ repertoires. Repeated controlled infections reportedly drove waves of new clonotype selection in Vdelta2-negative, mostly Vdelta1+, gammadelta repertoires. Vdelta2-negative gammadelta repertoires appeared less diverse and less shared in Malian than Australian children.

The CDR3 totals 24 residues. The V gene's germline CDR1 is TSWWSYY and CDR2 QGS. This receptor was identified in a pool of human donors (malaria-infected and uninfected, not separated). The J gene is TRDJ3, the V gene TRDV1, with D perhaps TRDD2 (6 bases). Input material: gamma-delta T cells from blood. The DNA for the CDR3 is TGTGCTCTTGGGGAACTAGGTTCCTCCAGATTACTGCAACCTTTCCTATGGGACACCCGACGGATGTTTTTC. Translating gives CALGELGSSRLLQPFLWDTRRMFF.